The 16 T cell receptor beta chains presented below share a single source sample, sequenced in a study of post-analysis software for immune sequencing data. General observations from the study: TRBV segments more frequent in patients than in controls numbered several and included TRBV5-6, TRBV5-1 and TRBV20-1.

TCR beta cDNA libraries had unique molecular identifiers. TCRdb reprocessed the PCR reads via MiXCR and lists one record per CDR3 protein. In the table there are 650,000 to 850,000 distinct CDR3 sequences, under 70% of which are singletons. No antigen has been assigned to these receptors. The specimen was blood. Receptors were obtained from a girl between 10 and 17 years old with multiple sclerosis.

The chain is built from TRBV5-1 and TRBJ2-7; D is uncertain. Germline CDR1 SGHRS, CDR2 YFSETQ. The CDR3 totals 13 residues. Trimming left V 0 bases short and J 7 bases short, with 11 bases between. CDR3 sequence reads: CASSLGPGQEQYF. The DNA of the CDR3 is TGCGCCAGCAGCTTGGGACCCGGGCAGGAGCAGTACTTC. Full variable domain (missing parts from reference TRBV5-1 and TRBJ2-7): KAGVTQTPRYLIKTRGQQVTLSCSPISGHRSVSWYQQTPGQGLQFLFEYFSETQRNKGNFPGRFSGRQFSNSRSEMNVSTLELGDSALYLCASSLGPGQEQYFGPGTRLTVT.

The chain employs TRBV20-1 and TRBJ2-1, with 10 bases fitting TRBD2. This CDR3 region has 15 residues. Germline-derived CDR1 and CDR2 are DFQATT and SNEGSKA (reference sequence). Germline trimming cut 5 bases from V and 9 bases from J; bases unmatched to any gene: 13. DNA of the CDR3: TGCAGTGCTGTAACAGCGGGAGGGCCCGTGGGTGAGCAGTTCTTC. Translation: CSAVTAGGPVGEQFF.

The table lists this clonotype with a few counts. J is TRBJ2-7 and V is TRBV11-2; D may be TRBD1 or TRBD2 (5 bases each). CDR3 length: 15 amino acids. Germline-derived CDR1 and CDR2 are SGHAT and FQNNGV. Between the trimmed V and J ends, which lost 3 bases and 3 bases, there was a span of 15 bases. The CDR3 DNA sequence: TGTGCCAGCAGCTTCGGAGGTACAGGAAACTACGAGCAGTACTTC. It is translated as CASSFGGTGNYEQYF.

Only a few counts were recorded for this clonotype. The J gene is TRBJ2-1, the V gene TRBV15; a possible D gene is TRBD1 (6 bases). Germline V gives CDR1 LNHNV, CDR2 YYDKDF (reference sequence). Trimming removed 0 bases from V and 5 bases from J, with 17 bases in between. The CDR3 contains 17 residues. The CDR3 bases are TGTGCCACCAGCAGAGAGAGGGTCAGGGGCCTCAACAATGAGCAGTTCTTC. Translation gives CATSRERVRGLNNEQFF.

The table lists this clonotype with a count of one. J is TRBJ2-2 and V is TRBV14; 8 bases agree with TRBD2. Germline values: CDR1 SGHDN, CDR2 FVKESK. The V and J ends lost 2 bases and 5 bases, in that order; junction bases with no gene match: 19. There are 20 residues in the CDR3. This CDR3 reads CASSQTAFSDGRAATGELFF. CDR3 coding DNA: TGTGCCAGCAGCCAAACGGCTTTTTCAGACGGGAGGGCCGCAACCGGGGAGCTGTTTTTT.

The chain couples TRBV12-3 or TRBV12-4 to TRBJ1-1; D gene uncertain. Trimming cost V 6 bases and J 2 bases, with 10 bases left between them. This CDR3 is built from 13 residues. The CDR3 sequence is CASSTVRNTEAFF. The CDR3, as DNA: TGTGCCAGCAGCACCGTAAGAAACACTGAAGCTTTCTTT.

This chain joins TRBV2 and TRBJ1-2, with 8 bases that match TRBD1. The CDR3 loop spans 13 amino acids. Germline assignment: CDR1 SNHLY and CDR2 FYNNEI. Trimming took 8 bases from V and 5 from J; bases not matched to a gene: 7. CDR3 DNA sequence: TGTGCCAGCGGAGAGAGACAGGGGTATGGCTACACCTTC. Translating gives CASGERQGYGYTF.

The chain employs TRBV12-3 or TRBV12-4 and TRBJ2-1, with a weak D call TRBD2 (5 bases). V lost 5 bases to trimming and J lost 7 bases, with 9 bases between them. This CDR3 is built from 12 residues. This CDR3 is CASSPSMNEQFF. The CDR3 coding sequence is TGTGCCAGCAGTCCTAGCATGAATGAGCAGTTCTTC.

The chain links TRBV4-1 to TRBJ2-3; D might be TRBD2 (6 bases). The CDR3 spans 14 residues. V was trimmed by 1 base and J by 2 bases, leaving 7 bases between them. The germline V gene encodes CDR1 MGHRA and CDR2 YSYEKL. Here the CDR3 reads CASSQVAATDTQYF. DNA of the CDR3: TGCGCCAGCAGCCAAGTAGCGGCCACAGATACGCAGTATTTT.

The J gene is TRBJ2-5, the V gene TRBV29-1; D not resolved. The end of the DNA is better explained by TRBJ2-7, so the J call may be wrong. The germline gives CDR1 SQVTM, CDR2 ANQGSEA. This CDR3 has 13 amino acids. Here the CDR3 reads CSVEMQEYYEQYF. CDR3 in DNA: TGCAGCGTTGAAATGCAAGAATACTACGAGCAGTACTTC.

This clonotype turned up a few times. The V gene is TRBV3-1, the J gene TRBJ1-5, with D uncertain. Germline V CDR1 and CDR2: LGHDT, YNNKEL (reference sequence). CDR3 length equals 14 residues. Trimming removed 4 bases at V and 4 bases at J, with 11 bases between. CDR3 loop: CASSLGNSNQPQHF. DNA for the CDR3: TGTGCCAGCAGCCTGGGGAATTCTAATCAGCCCCAGCATTTT.

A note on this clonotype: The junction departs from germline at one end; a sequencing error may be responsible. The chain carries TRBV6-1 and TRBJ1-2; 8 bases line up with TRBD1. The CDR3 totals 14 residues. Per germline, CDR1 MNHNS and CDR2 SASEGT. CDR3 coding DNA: TGTGCCAGCAGCAGTGGACAGGGCGCCATGGGCTATACCTTC. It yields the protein CASSSGQGAMGYTF.

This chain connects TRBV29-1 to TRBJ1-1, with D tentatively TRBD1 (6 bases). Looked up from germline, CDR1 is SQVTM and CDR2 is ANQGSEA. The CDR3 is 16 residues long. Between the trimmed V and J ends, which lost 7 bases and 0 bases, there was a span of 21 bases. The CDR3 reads CSAPRDGGTMNTEAFF. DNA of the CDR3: TGCAGCGCCCCCCGAGATGGGGGCACAATGAACACTGAAGCTTTCTTT.

This chain's CDR3 is CASSYQGTGFPGYTF. Here the CDR3 DNA reads TGTGCCAGCAGCTACCAGGGGACAGGGTTTCCCGGCTACACCTTC. The chain employs TRBV11-2 and TRBJ1-2; 9 bases map to TRBD1. The CDR3 spans 15 residues. Germline loops: CDR1 SGHAT, CDR2 FQNNGV. V shed 4 bases and J 8 bases; nucleotides not matched to a gene: 11.

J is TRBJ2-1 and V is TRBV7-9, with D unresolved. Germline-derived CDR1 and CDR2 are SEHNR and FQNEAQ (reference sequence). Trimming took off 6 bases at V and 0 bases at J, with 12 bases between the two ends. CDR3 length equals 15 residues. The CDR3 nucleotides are TGTGCCAGCAGGGCTACATTAAGCTCCTACAATGAGCAGTTCTTC. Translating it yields CASRATLSSYNEQFF.

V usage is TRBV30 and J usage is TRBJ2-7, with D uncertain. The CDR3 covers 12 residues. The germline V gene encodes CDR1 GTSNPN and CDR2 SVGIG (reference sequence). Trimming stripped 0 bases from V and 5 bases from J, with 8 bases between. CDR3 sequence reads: CAWSVAQNEQYF. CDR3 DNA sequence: TGTGCCTGGAGTGTAGCCCAAAACGAGCAGTACTTC.